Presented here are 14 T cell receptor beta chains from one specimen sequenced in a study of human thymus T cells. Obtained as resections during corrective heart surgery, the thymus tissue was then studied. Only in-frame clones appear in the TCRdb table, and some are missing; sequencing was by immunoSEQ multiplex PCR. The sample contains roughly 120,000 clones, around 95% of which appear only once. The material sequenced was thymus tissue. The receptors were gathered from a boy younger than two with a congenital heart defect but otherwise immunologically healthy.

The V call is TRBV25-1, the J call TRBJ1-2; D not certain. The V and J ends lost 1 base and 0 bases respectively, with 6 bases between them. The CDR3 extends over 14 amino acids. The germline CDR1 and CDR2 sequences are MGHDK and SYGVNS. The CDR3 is CASSELYTNYGYTF. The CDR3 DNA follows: TGTGCCAGCAGTGAATTGTATACTAACTATGGCTACACCTTC.

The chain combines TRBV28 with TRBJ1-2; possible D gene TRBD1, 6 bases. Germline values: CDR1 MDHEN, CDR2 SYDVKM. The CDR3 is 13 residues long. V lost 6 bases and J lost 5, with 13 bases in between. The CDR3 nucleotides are TGTGCCAGCAGGTCCGGACAGATTTATGGCTACACCTTC. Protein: CASRSGQIYGYTF.

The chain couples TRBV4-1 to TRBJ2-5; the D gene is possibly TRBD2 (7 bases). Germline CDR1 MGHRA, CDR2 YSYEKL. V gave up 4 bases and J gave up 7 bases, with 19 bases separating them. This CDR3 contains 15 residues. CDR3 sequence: CASSRRGEGVGTQYF. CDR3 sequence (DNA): TGCGCCAGCAGCCGCCGAGGGGAGGGGGTTGGGACCCAGTACTTC.

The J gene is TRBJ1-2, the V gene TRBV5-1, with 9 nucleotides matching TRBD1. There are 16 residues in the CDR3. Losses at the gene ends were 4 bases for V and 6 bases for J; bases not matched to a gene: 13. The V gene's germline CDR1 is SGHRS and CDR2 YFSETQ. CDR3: CASSLGQGREMDGYTF. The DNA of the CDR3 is TGCGCCAGCAGCCTTGGACAGGGGAGAGAGATGGATGGCTACACCTTC. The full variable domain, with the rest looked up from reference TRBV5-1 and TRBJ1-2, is KAGVTQTPRYLIKTRGQQVTLSCSPISGHRSVSWYQQTPGQGLQFLFEYFSETQRNKGNFPGRFSGRQFSNSRSEMNVSTLELGDSALYLCASSLGQGREMDGYTFGSGTRLTVV.

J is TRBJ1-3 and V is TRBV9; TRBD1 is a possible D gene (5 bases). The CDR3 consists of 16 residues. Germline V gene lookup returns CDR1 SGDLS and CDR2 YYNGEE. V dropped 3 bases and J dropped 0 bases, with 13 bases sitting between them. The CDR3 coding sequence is TGTGCCAGCAGCGCGGTAGACAGAAGCTCTGGAAACACCATATATTTT. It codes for CASSAVDRSSGNTIYF.

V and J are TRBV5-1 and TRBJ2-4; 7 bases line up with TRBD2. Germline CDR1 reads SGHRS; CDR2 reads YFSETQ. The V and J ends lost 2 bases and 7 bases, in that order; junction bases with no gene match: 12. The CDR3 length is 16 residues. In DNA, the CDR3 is TGCGCCAGCAGCTTTTCTAGCGGTTCTTCCCCGAACATTCAGTACTTC. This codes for CASSFSSGSSPNIQYF.

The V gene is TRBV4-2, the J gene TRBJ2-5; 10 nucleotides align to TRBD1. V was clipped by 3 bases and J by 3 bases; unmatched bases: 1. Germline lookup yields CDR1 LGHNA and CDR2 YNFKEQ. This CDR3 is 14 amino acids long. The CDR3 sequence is CASSQGTGEETQYF. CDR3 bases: TGTGCCAGCAGCCAGGGGACAGGGGAAGAGACCCAGTACTTC.

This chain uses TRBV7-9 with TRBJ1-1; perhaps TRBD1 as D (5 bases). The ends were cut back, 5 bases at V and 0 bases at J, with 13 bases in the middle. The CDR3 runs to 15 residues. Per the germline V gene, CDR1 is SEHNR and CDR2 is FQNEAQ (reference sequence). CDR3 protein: CASSARDFMNTEAFF. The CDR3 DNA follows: TGTGCCAGCAGCGCCCGGGACTTCATGAACACTGAAGCTTTCTTT. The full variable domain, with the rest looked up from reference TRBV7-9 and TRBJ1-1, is DTGVSQNPRHKITKRGQNVTFRCDPISEHNRLYWYRQTLGQGPEFLTYFQNEAQLEKSRLLSDRFSAERPKGSFSTLEIQRTEQGDSAMYLCASSARDFMNTEAFFGQGTRLTVV.

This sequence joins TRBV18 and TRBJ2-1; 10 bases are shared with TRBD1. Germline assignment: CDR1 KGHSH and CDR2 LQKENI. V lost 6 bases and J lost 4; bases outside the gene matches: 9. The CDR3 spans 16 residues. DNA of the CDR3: TGTGCCAGCTCTCCGACATGGGACAGGGGTTACAATGAGCAGTTCTTC. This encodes CASSPTWDRGYNEQFF.

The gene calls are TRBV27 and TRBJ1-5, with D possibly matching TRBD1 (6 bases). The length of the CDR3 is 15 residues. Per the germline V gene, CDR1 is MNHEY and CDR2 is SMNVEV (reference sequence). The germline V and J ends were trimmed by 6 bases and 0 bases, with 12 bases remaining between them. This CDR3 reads CASSATGYSNQPQHF. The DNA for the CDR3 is TGTGCCAGCAGCGCGACAGGATATAGCAATCAGCCCCAGCATTTT.

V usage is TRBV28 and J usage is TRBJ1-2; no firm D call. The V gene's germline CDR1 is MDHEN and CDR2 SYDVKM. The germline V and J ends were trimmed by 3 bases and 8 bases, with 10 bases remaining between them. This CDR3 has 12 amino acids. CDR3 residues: CASSFIDGGYTF. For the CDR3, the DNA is TGTGCCAGCAGTTTTATTGATGGGGGCTACACCTTC.

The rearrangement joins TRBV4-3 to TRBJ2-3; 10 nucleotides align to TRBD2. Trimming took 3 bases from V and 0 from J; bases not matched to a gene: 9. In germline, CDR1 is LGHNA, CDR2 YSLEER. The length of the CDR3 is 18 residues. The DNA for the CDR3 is TGCGCCAGCAGCCACCATAGGGGGACTAGCGAAAGCACAGATACGCAGTATTTT. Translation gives CASSHHRGTSESTDTQYF.

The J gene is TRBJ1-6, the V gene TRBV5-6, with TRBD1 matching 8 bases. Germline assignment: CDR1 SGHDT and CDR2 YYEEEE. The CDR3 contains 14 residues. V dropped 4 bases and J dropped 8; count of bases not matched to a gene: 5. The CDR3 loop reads CASSPDRDYSPLHF. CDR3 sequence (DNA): TGTGCCAGCAGCCCGGACAGGGACTATTCACCCCTCCACTTT. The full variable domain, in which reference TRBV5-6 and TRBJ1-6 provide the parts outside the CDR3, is DAGVTQSPTHLIKTRGQQVTLRCSPKSGHDTVSWYQQALGQGPQFIFQYYEEEERQRGNFPDRFSGHQFPNYSSELNVNALLLGDSALYLCASSPDRDYSPLHFGNGTRLTVT.

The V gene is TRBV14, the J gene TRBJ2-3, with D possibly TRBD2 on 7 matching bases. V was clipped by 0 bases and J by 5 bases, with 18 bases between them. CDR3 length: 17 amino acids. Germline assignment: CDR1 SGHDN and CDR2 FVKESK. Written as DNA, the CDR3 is TGTGCCAGCAGCCAAGATAGGGGGGGAGCTTGGGGAGATACGCAGTATTTT. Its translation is CASSQDRGGAWGDTQYF.